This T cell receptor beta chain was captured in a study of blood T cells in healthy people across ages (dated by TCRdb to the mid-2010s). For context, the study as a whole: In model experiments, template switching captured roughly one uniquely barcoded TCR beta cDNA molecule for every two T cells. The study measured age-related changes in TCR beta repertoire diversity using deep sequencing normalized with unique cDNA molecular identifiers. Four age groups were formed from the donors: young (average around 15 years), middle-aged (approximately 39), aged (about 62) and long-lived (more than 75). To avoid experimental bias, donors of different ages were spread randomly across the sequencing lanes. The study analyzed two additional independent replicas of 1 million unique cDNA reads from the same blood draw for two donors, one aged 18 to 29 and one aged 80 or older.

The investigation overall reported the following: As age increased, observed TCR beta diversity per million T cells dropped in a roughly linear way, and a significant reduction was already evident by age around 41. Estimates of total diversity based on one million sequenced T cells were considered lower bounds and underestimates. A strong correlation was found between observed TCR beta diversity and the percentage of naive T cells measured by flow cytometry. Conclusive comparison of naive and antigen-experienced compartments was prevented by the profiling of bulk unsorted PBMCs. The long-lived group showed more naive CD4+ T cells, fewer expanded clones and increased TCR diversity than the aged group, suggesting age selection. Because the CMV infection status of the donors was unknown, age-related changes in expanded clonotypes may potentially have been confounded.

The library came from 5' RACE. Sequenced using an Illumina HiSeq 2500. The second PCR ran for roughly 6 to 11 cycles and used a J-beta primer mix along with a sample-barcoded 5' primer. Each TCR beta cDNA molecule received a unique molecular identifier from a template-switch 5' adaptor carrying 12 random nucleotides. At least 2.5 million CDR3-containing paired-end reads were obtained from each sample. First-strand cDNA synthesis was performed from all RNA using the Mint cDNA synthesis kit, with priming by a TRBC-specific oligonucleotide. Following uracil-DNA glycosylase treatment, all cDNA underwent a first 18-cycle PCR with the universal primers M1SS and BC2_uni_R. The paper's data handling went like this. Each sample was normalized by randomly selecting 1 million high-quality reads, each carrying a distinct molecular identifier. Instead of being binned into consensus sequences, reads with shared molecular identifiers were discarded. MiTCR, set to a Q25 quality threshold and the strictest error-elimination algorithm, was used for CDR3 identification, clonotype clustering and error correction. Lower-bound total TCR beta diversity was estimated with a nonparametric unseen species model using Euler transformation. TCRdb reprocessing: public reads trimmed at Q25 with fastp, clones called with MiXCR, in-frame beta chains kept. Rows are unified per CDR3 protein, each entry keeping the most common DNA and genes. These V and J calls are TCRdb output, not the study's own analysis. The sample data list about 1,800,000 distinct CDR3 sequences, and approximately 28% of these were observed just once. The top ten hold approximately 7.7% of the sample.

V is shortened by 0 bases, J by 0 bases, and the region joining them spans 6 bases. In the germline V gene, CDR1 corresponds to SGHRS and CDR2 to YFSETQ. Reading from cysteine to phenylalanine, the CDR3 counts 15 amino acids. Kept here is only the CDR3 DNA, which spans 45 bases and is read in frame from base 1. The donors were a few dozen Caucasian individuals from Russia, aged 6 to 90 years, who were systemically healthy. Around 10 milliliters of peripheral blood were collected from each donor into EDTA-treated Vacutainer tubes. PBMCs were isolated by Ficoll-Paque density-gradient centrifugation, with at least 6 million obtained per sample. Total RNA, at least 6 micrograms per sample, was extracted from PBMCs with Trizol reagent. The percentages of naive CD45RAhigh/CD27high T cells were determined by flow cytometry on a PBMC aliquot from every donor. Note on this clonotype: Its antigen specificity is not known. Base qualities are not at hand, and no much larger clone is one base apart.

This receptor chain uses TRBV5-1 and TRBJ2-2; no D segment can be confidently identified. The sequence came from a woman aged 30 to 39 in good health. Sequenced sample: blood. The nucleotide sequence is TGCGCCAGCAGCTTGGGCATATCGAACACCGGGGAGCTGTTTTTT. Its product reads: CASSLGISNTGELFF.